This record concerns one T cell receptor (beta chain) sequence. This receptor's antigen is unknown. No clone much larger than this one lies a single base away; base qualities are absent. Unstimulated Tregs (CD4+CD25+CD127-), CD4+ non-Tregs (CD4+CD25-), CD4 and CD8 cells were FACS-sorted from thawed PBMCs. Healthy control blood was obtained either as purchased buffy coats or from healthy volunteers. Healthy control blood was separated into PBMCs by Ficoll density gradient and cryopreserved, and patient PBMCs were collected both before and after transplant. Genomic DNA was extracted from sorted cells with the QIAGEN DNeasy Blood and Tissue Kit for TCRbeta CDR3 sequencing. High-throughput TCRbeta CDR3 sequencing was carried out commercially through immunoSEQ, with PCR amplification with bias correction and internal controls included. The published analysis was carried out like this. A unique productive TCRbeta sequence was defined by the CDR3 nucleotide sequence when primers matched, and otherwise by the CDR3 amino acid sequence together with the Vbeta and Jbeta genes. To correct sorting error, sequences shared between sorted populations at a frequency ratio of 2:1 or less were removed; the rest were assigned to the higher population. A sequence was defined as donor-reactive if the sequence was expanded at least 5-fold in CFSE-low cells compared with unstimulated cells and had a frequency of at least 0.01% in CFSE-low cells. Jensen-Shannon divergence, calculated on the top 100 TCRbeta sequences ranked by frequency, was used to quantify repertoire divergence. For samples with multiple sequencing runs, sorting error was corrected in each run separately before the runs were combined. TCRdb took over this immuneACCESS table, retaining in-frame rearrangements with V and J assigned. Such tables are incomplete; in checked studies, under half of the missing clones stem from an unresolved V gene, and the remainder is unexplained. The DNA gave D and trimming, while V, J and clone size come from that table. In this sample the table shows some 250,000 clones, about 86% of which occur a single time. The ten largest account for 0.64% of the sample.

This entry belongs to a study of Tregs in tolerant kidney transplant recipients (dated by TCRdb to about 2019). Regarding the complete study: TCRbeta sequencing was used in the study to identify donor-specific regulatory T cells before combined kidney and bone marrow transplantation, and the identified cells were then tracked after transplant. In a few healthy controls, several methods of expanding Tregs specific for an allogeneic donor were compared by TCRbeta repertoire sequencing.

What the research found in general, with its limitations: The most biologically relevant and donor-specific TCRbeta repertoire appeared to be identified by expanding Tregs with activated donor B cells. Biological reproducibility was not directly assessed, although technical replication error appeared to be minimal. Because only a small number of patients were included, the study had limitations, and the results will need to be validated in larger populations as well as under other immunosuppression protocols.

V is reduced by 6 bases and J by 4 bases, leaving a spacing of 18 bases between them. As encoded in the germline V gene, CDR1 is MNHEY while CDR2 is SVGAGI. From its cysteine to its phenylalanine, the CDR3 spans 15 amino acids. Only CDR3 DNA is held: 45 bases, read in frame from base 1. The TCR was taken from a human donor in good health. The V gene is TRBV6-5 and the J gene is TRBJ1-1, with a tentative D gene TRBD1 over 5 matching bases. Material for sequencing was CD4+ T cells from blood. At the DNA level, the sequence is TGTGCCAGCAGATCCTCCGCCGGGGGACGCACTGAAGCTTTCTTT. This gives the protein CASRSSAGGRTEAFF.